This T cell receptor (beta chain) came from a study of cytomegalovirus exposure and HLA in healthy donors. Study-wide results and limits: The study put 150 to 200 TCR beta chains on its list as cytomegalovirus-associated. Association with HLA alleles at 0.05 false discovery rate was found for 17,000 or so TCR beta sequences in a later analysis.

As for this clone: The antigen remains unidentified.

Vbeta (60) and Jbeta (13) primers were used in the PCR. TCRdb's copy holds only in-frame clones and misses some; the assay was immunoSEQ multiplex PCR. The sample yields 85,000 to 90,000 clones, roughly three quarters seen once. This clonotype was sampled from a man aged 25-40 years in good health and CMV-seronegative. Sequencing input: PBMCs.

This CDR3 reads CATSRDASGGRKQFF. The CDR3, as DNA: TGTGCCACCAGCAGAGATGCTAGCGGGGGGAGAAAGCAGTTCTTC. The genes are TRBV15 and TRBJ2-1, with 11 bases matching TRBD2. With V trimmed by 0 bases and J by 11 bases, 6 bases remained unmatched. Looked up from germline, CDR1 is LNHNV and CDR2 is YYDKDF (reference sequence). This CDR3 spans 15 amino acids.